The 5 T cell receptor beta chains reported below all come from one sample, sequenced in a study of blood T cell repertoires in COVID-19. Repertoires were generated with immunoSEQ multiplex PCR, while TCRdb's copy carries only in-frame clones and drops some. The table has about 170,000 clones, about 83% seen once; the top ten hold under 3.5%. Material for sequencing was peripheral blood. The origin of the receptors is a woman aged 80 or older with COVID-19, enrolled during active disease.

This clone was counted a few times. V usage is TRBV5-1 and J usage is TRBJ2-1, with D possibly TRBD1 on 7 matching bases. Germline V lookup: CDR1 SGHRS, CDR2 YFSETQ. The length of the CDR3 is 15 residues. The ends were cut back, 4 bases at V and 5 bases at J, with 16 bases in the middle. CDR3 protein: CASSPTQGGHNEQFF. DNA of the CDR3: TGCGCCAGCAGCCCGACCCAGGGGGGCCACAATGAGCAGTTCTTC.

The chain employs TRBV18 and TRBJ2-3, with 12 bases matching TRBD2. The CDR3 is made up of 19 amino acids. CDR1 is KGHSH and CDR2 is LQKENI in the germline V gene. With 3 bases clipped from V and 1 base from J, the junction kept 11 bases outside the gene matches. The CDR3: CASSPTGLAGTRGTDTQYF. The CDR3 DNA reads TGTGCCAGCTCACCGACTGGACTAGCGGGGACCCGGGGCACAGATACGCAGTATTTT.

The J gene is TRBJ2-2, the V gene TRBV5-4, with D tentatively TRBD2 (5 bases). Trimming stripped 3 bases from V and 4 bases from J, with 13 bases between. The germline V gene encodes CDR1 SGHNT and CDR2 YYREEE (reference sequence). The CDR3 sequence is 15 residues long. The chain's CDR3 is CASSSLGAGTGELFF. CDR3 sequence (DNA): TGTGCCAGCAGCTCCTTAGGTGCGGGCACCGGGGAGCTGTTTTTT.

The rearrangement joins TRBV5-6 to TRBJ2-5; 10 nucleotides match TRBD2. The CDR3 totals 15 residues. Trimming cost V 4 bases and J 4 bases; bases outside gene matches: 7. CDR1 is SGHDT and CDR2 is YYEEEE in the germline V gene. The chain's CDR3 is CASSPSGSVLETQYF. The CDR3 DNA is TGTGCCAGCAGCCCTAGCGGGAGCGTGTTAGAGACCCAGTACTTC.

This clone was recorded only once. The J gene is TRBJ1-2, the V gene TRBV10-3; 8 bases are shared with TRBD1. V dropped 5 bases and J dropped 4; count of bases not matched to a gene: 9. The germline CDR1 and CDR2 sequences are ENHRY and SYGVKD. The CDR3 runs 15 residues. This chain's CDR3 is CAISPDRAVAYGYTF. CDR3 sequence (DNA): TGTGCCATCAGTCCGGACAGGGCGGTCGCCTATGGCTACACCTTC.